This T cell receptor beta chain was observed in a study of CD8+ T cells in alopecia areata. Per the germline V gene, CDR1 is MNHNY and CDR2 is SVGAGI (reference sequence). CDR3 length equals 15 residues. The junction had 3 bases not matched to a gene; V was cut back by 2 bases and J by 5 bases. Study-level points and caveats: Among the cells sequenced in scalp samples are also the resident alphabeta T cells of normal skin.

This clone was seen only a few times. Antigen specificity is unknown. Following RNA extraction, reverse transcription yielded cDNA that acted as the sequencing template. Profiled with immunoSEQ multiplex PCR; TCRdb holds only in-frame clones, not every one. Of roughly 100,000 clones listed, around three fifths are singletons. This receptor was obtained from a human donor in good health. The sequenced sample was CD4+ T cells sorted from blood. The V and J genes are TRBV6-6 and TRBJ1-4; 9 positions agree with TRBD1. In nucleotides, the CDR3 is TGTGCCAGCAGTTACGAAGGGACAGGGAATGAAAAACTGTTTTTT. It codes for CASSYEGTGNEKLFF.